These 8 T cell receptor beta chains were sequenced from one sample in a study of CD8 T cells in Susac syndrome. RNA was extracted with the RNeasy kit, and a quantity of about 0.45 to 1 ug was reverse transcribed using random hexamers. TCRdb reprocessed the immunoSEQ multiplex PCR reads with MiXCR, giving one entry per CDR3 protein. The sample shows around 110,000 distinct CDR3 sequences, nearly 96% of them seen only once. Sequenced: CD4+ T cells from PBMCs. These TCRs come from a human donor with Susac syndrome.

The V and J genes are TRBV6-6 and TRBJ2-7; D perhaps matches TRBD1 (5 bases). The CDR3 sequence is 11 residues long. V lost 7 bases and J lost 3, with 7 bases in between. Germline-derived CDR1 and CDR2 are MNHNY and SVGAGI (reference sequence). The CDR3 DNA reads as TGTGCCAGCAAAGACAGCTACGAGCAGTACTTC. Translating it yields CASKDSYEQYF.

The V call is TRBV5-4, the J call TRBJ2-7, with TRBD2 matching over 8 bases. From germline, CDR1 is SGHNT and CDR2 YYREEE (reference sequence). The CDR3 contains 16 residues. J gave up 3 bases and V 1 base, and 9 bases lay outside the gene matches. DNA for the CDR3: TGTGCCAGCAGCTTGTCTTCGACGGGAGGGGTCTACGAGCAGTACTTC. This translates into CASSLSSTGGVYEQYF.

This chain joins TRBV12-3 or TRBV12-4 and TRBJ2-2; D gene ambiguous. CDR3 length: 12 residues. V was shortened by 6 bases and J by 3 bases, with 5 bases between the two germline ends. As DNA, the CDR3 is TGTGCCAGCAGCCCTTACACCGGGGAGCTGTTTTTT. Protein sequence: CASSPYTGELFF.

The genes are TRBV12-3 or TRBV12-4 and TRBJ2-5; D possibly corresponds to TRBD1 (5 bases). V lost 3 bases and J lost 7, with 12 bases in between. The CDR3 length is 13 residues. The CDR3 nucleotides read TGTGCCAGCAGTTTTATTGGGGCCCTGACCCAGTACTTC. Translation gives CASSFIGALTQYF.

The chain recombines TRBV27 with TRBJ2-1; D unclear. CDR3 size: 13 residues. CDR1 is MNHEY and CDR2 is SMNVEV in the germline V gene (reference sequence). Trimming removed 2 bases at V and 6 bases at J, with 8 bases between. The CDR3 DNA sequence: TGTGCCAGCAGTTTAAGGGCTAGCAATGAGCAGTTCTTC. Its translation is CASSLRASNEQFF.

J is TRBJ1-1 and V is TRBV30; 7 bases line up with TRBD1. J gave up 6 bases and V 3 bases, and 10 bases lay outside the gene matches. The germline CDR1 and CDR2 sequences are GTSNPN and SVGIG (reference sequence). The CDR3 has 14 residues. Here the CDR3 DNA reads TGTGCCTGGAGCTTTGGACAGGTCCAGCCTGAAGCTTTCTTT. It encodes CAWSFGQVQPEAFF.

The chain has TRBV28 and TRBJ2-7; D remains unclear. The V and J ends lost 8 bases and 0 bases respectively, with 11 bases between them. Germline-derived CDR1 and CDR2 are MDHEN and SYDVKM. The CDR3 spans 13 residues. CDR3 loop: CASLRTYSYEQYF. The CDR3 DNA follows: TGTGCCAGCCTCAGGACCTACTCCTACGAGCAGTACTTC.

This sequence joins TRBV3-1 and TRBJ1-2; no definite D call. The CDR3 consists of 15 residues. With 1 base removed from V and 2 bases from J, the gap between germline ends came to 11 bases. Germline-derived CDR1 and CDR2 are LGHDT and YNNKEL (reference sequence). CDR3 DNA: TGTGCCAGCAGCCAAGTGGGTCCGGAAAACTATGGCTACACCTTC. This translates into CASSQVGPENYGYTF.